This T cell receptor beta chain was identified during a study of cytomegalovirus exposure and HLA in healthy donors. Regarding the study as a whole: Follow-up analysis later connected one missense variant in DCLRE1C with trimming of TCR beta V- and J-genes. In vitro experiments confirmed that a few CMV-associated chains were specific for CMV antigens. Excluded were some V segments that proved indistinguishable, including TRBV6-2 and TRBV6-3.

The study ran its PCR with 60 Vbeta and 13 Jbeta primers. Repertoires were generated with immunoSEQ multiplex PCR, while TCRdb's copy carries only in-frame clones and drops some. The data hold over 150,000 clones, with 80% observed a single time. Details on this clone: Its target is unknown.

The CDR3 has 17 residues. The V gene's germline CDR1 is SGHRS and CDR2 YFSETQ. J was trimmed by 6 bases and V by 4 bases; bases with no gene match: 16. The source material was PBMCs. The V and J genes are TRBV5-1 and TRBJ2-3, with 8 bases matching TRBD2. This clonotype was obtained from a man younger than 40 in good health and CMV-seropositive. This CDR3 reads CASSPGGSGSTGDTQYF. The CDR3 DNA reads TGCGCCAGCAGCCCGGGAGGGTCAGGATCAACTGGGGATACGCAGTATTTT.